This entry describes one T cell receptor beta chain. These data belong to a study of cytomegalovirus exposure and HLA in healthy donors. The PCR employed 60 Vbeta primers together with 13 Jbeta primers. The assay was immunoSEQ multiplex PCR, and TCRdb's table has in-frame clones only and misses some. Here the sample table reports some 150,000 clones. CDR1 is KGHSH and CDR2 is LQKENI in the germline V gene. This CDR3 comprises 15 residues. V lost 2 bases and J lost 1, with 11 bases in between. The sequencing sample was made of PBMCs. The chain recombines TRBV18 with TRBJ1-1, with D uncertain. The receptor's source is a man aged 35 to 55 in good health and CMV-seronegative. CDR3 nucleotide sequence: TGTGCCAGCTCACCAAATAAACAAGAGAACACTGAAGCTTTCTTT. Its protein product is CASSPNKQENTEAFF.